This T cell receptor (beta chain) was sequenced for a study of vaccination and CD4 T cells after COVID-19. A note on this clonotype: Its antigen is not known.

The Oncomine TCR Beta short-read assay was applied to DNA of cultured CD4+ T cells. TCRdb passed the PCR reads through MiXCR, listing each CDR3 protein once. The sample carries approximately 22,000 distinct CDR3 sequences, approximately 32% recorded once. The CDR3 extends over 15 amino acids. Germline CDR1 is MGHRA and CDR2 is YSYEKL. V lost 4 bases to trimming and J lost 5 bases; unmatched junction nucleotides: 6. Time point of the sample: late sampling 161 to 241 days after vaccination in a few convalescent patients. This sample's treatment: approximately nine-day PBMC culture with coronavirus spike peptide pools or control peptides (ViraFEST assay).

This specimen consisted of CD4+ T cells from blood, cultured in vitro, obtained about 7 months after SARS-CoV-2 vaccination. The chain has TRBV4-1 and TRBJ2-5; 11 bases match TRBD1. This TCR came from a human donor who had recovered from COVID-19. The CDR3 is CASSLDRGLLETQYF. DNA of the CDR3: TGCGCCAGCAGCCTGGACAGGGGGCTTCTTGAGACCCAGTACTTC.